This T cell receptor beta chain was sequenced for a study of T cell repertoires in cytomegalovirus infection. Trimming cost V 1 base and J 0 bases, with 24 bases left between them. Germline loops: CDR1 SNHLY, CDR2 FYNNEI. The CDR3 spans 20 residues. To note about this clonotype: The antigen remains undetermined.

TCRdb fed the reads into MiXCR, producing one record per CDR3 protein. The sample contains 200,000 to 250,000 distinct CDR3 sequences, 35% to 40% of which appear only once. The TCR originated in a human donor in good health (CMV status not recorded). Some clones in this sample may be carry-over from other donors' samples. V and J are TRBV2 and TRBJ1-1; D gene uncertain. The source was CD8+ T cells from cultured PBMCs, collected from culture after CMV antigen stimulation. This chain's CDR3 is CASSEEDWVGIRRVNTEAFF. CDR3 sequence (DNA): TGTGCCAGCAGTGAAGAAGATTGGGTGGGCATTCGGAGGGTGAACACTGAAGCTTTCTTT. Drawing the rest from reference TRBV2 and TRBJ1-1, the complete variable domain is EPEVTQTPSHQVTQMGQEVILRCVPISNHLYFYWYRQILGQKVEFLVSFYNNEISEKSEIFDDQFSVERPDGSNFTLKIRSTKLEDSAMYFCASSEEDWVGIRRVNTEAFFGQGTRLTVV.